This T cell receptor beta chain appears in the sequencing data of a study of OX40 agonist ivuxolimab in advanced cancers. The overall study: Averaging 60 years in age, with a range of roughly 20 to 79, the cohort was 65% to 85% male.

Overall study results and limits: In general, CD8+ T cells held more expanded clones than CD4+ did, on average.

Clones were sequenced by immunoSEQ multiplex PCR, and TCRdb holds only the in-frame ones, with some missing. The sample includes 85,000 to 130,000 clones, 75% to 95% seen only once; the top ten take about 0.29%. As for this clone: Its antigen is not identified.

The CDR3 spans 12 residues. Germline V CDR1 and CDR2: MDHEN, SYDVKM. V lost 2 bases and J 7 bases, leaving 8 bases between the germline ends. The chain is built from TRBV28 and TRBJ1-2; D not resolved. This receptor was identified in an adult with an advanced solid tumor such as melanoma, head and neck, liver or kidney cancer. The sequenced sample was CD4+ or CD8+ T cells sorted from blood, obtained in a trial of the OX40 agonist ivuxolimab. CDR3 amino acids: CASSLANTGYTF. As DNA, the CDR3 is TGTGCCAGCAGTTTAGCAAACACTGGCTACACCTTC.